The rows below give T cell receptor beta chains drawn from one sample of a study of identical twins. TCRdb itself ran the 5' RACE reads through MiXCR, one entry per CDR3 protein. The table includes approximately 230,000 distinct CDR3 sequences, 6.5% detected once. These records were also assigned to another study, of T cells expressing NK-cell markers.

The sequenced sample consisted of CD8+ T cells sorted from blood. The receptors come from a woman under 30 in good health. CDR3s leave out the opening cysteine and the closing phenylalanine or tryptophan. Clone size is not always given. Where it is, it says once, few, many or a class for expanded clones.

V gene,clone size,J gene,CDR3 protein
TRBV4-3,NA,TRBJ2-7,ASSQATGPPYEQY
TRBV5-1,few,TRBJ2-1,ASSSENEQF
TRBV3-1,few,TRBJ2-1,ASSLKVGLAGVYNEQF
TRBV11-1,NA,TRBJ2-2,ASSFTALKFPNTGELF
TRBV6-5,few,TRBJ2-1,ASSYRSSAAYNEQF
TRBV20-1,NA,TRBJ1-2,SATAGIQGYT
TRBV7-6,NA,TRBJ2-1,ASSFSLYNEQF
TRBV7-2,many,TRBJ2-7,ASRSATGRADEQY
TRBV12-3/TRBV12-4,many,TRBJ2-3,ASSLEGVGTDTQY
TRBV6-2/TRBV6-3,NA,TRBJ1-5,ASNRHNQPQH
TRBV5-1,few,TRBJ2-1,ASSLRGGSSYNEQF
TRBV27,NA,TRBJ2-3,ASSGGIDTQY
TRBV3-1,many,TRBJ2-5,ASSQDLDSAVQTQY
TRBV9,NA,TRBJ2-1,ASSVSSGGNNEQF
TRBV6-1,few,TRBJ2-5,ASTSTGSRTQY
TRBV5-6,NA,TRBJ2-7,ASSLGSFGPLHEQY
TRBV7-3,NA,TRBJ2-1,ASSLKPGEQF
TRBV6-1,few,TRBJ1-2,ASTPGQGHGYT
TRBV4-1,few,TRBJ2-1,ASSFRLVTYNEQF
TRBV29-1,NA,TRBJ2-5,SVEDRRQGGETQY
TRBV2,many,TRBJ1-1,ASRGSPQAF
TRBV11-2,few,TRBJ2-3,ASSAPRGTASTDTQY
TRBV6-2/TRBV6-3,many,TRBJ1-1,ASIKAGSTEAF
TRBV12-3/TRBV12-4,few,TRBJ1-2,ASSPHFGIYGYT
TRBV3-1,NA,TRBJ2-3,ASSQDTSGGDTQY
TRBV7-2,many,TRBJ2-2,AMRLPTGELF
TRBV12-3/TRBV12-4,NA,TRBJ1-1,ASIPVGQGEAF
TRBV7-9,few,TRBJ2-7,ASSGAGTYEQY
TRBV6-4,many,TRBJ1-1,ASSDSGNTEAF
TRBV5-1,many,TRBJ1-1,ASSLGGEADTEAF
TRBV27,many,TRBJ1-1,ASIGTGQLNTEAF
TRBV29-1,many,TRBJ1-1,SPEWETEAF
TRBV3-1,few,TRBJ2-1,ASSPPWQDFNEQF
TRBV4-1,few,TRBJ1-1,ASSLDPRRGEYPNTEAF
TRBV5-6,NA,TRBJ2-7,ASSLTGANEQY
TRBV19,NA,TRBJ2-1,ASSIYTYNEQF
TRBV4-3,few,TRBJ1-1,ASSQVQGAEAF
TRBV6-2/TRBV6-3,NA,TRBJ2-1,ASSFTGQGLAGGPWNEQF
TRBV15,many,TRBJ1-2,ATSRDKGAGGYT
TRBV13,NA,TRBJ2-7,ASSLGPGLAGGYEQY
TRBV14,many,TRBJ1-1,ASSPRVSHTEAF
TRBV24-1,few,TRBJ2-1,ATSDLERSDEQF
TRBV12-5,NA,TRBJ2-6,ASGLMRGYGANVLT
TRBV20-1,NA,TRBJ2-5,SARVGRMETQY
TRBV29-1,many,TRBJ2-5,SVEGGRQETQY
TRBV5-5,NA,TRBJ1-1,ASRLITVNTEAF
TRBV12-3/TRBV12-4,many,TRBJ2-3,ASTGTSGGSSTDTQY
TRBV7-8,NA,TRBJ2-7,ASSFFGTSYEQY
TRBV7-9,few,TRBJ1-1,ASSLVGFEFGAEAF
TRBV12-3/TRBV12-4,NA,TRBJ1-1,ASSFNDNTEAF
TRBV15,NA,TRBJ2-5,ATSDSGGFQETQY
TRBV12-3/TRBV12-4,many,TRBJ2-7,ASSPGPEQY
TRBV12-3/TRBV12-4,few,TRBJ2-5,ASSFFNNQETQY
TRBV29-1,many,TRBJ1-2,SVGGGEPDGYT